The rows below give T cell receptor beta chains drawn from one sample of a study of T cell repertoires in aging, cancer and after chemotherapy. TCRdb independently ran MiXCR on the multiplex PCR reads; one entry per CDR3 protein. The table has about 1,500 distinct CDR3 sequences, roughly 30% seen once; the top ten hold around 21%. Sequencing input: blood. These receptors were collected from a human donor with a solid tumor. CDR3s include the opening cysteine and the closing phenylalanine or tryptophan. Fields, in order: D gene, J gene, V gene, CDR3 protein. The D gene is left open where the match is weak.

d_gene: -
j_gene: TRBJ1-2
v_gene: TRBV27
CDR3aa: CASSLHYSAGEGYTF

d_gene: TRBD2
j_gene: TRBJ2-1
v_gene: TRBV7-2
CDR3aa: CASSPWTSINNEQFF

d_gene: TRBD1
j_gene: TRBJ2-7
v_gene: TRBV5-6
CDR3aa: CASSPGTGGSYEQYF

d_gene: -
j_gene: TRBJ2-4
v_gene: TRBV4-1
CDR3aa: CASSQGSDLAKNIQYF

d_gene: TRBD1
j_gene: TRBJ1-1
v_gene: TRBV5-4
CDR3aa: CASSTRDRGRNTEAFF

d_gene: TRBD1
j_gene: TRBJ1-1
v_gene: TRBV18
CDR3aa: CASSPDRATNTEAFF

d_gene: TRBD1
j_gene: TRBJ2-5
v_gene: TRBV27
CDR3aa: CASSSRTGLETQYF

d_gene: -
j_gene: TRBJ1-4
v_gene: TRBV6-5
CDR3aa: CASSKLATNEKLFF

d_gene: -
j_gene: TRBJ1-5
v_gene: TRBV28
CDR3aa: CAAGGGNQPQHF

d_gene: TRBD1
j_gene: TRBJ1-6
v_gene: TRBV6-5
CDR3aa: CASKGVTGDNSPLHF

d_gene: TRBD2
j_gene: TRBJ2-1
v_gene: TRBV5-4
CDR3aa: CASSLSGAGNEQFF

d_gene: -
j_gene: TRBJ2-1
v_gene: TRBV10-3
CDR3aa: CAITAGTLYNEQFF

d_gene: -
j_gene: TRBJ2-7
v_gene: TRBV6-5
CDR3aa: CASSLDGFGIYEQYF

d_gene: -
j_gene: TRBJ2-5
v_gene: TRBV5-1
CDR3aa: CASSLAGAETQYF

d_gene: TRBD2
j_gene: TRBJ2-1
v_gene: TRBV6-1
CDR3aa: CASSESSSGSIEQFF

d_gene: TRBD1
j_gene: TRBJ2-4
v_gene: TRBV12-3/TRBV12-4
CDR3aa: CASSFQGARENIQYF

d_gene: -
j_gene: TRBJ1-2
v_gene: TRBV5-6
CDR3aa: CASSLVGDGYTF

d_gene: -
j_gene: TRBJ2-7
v_gene: TRBV7-4
CDR3aa: CASSLAQKTYEQYF

d_gene: -
j_gene: TRBJ2-1
v_gene: TRBV12-3/TRBV12-4
CDR3aa: CASTRLNEQFF

d_gene: -
j_gene: TRBJ2-2
v_gene: TRBV7-9
CDR3aa: CASTLARTPGGTGELFF

d_gene: TRBD1
j_gene: TRBJ2-1
v_gene: TRBV11-3
CDR3aa: CASSLGDSGTGSYNEQFF

d_gene: TRBD2
j_gene: TRBJ2-2
v_gene: TRBV4-1
CDR3aa: CASMAGGDTGELFF

d_gene: TRBD1
j_gene: TRBJ2-7
v_gene: TRBV12-3/TRBV12-4
CDR3aa: CASLRTGMEQYF

d_gene: -
j_gene: TRBJ1-1
v_gene: TRBV10-2
CDR3aa: CASSGRAQRNTEAFF

d_gene: TRBD2
j_gene: TRBJ2-1
v_gene: TRBV10-3
CDR3aa: CASLGLAGGDEQFF

d_gene: -
j_gene: TRBJ1-2
v_gene: TRBV5-6
CDR3aa: CASSSGQRYGYTF

d_gene: -
j_gene: TRBJ2-5
v_gene: TRBV24-1
CDR3aa: CATSRPGVETQYF

d_gene: -
j_gene: -
v_gene: TRBV6-6
CDR3aa: CASSNIQETQYF

d_gene: -
j_gene: TRBJ1-2
v_gene: TRBV19
CDR3aa: CASTLGGYGYTF

d_gene: TRBD1
j_gene: TRBJ1-6
v_gene: TRBV27
CDR3aa: CASSQGGLNSPLHF

d_gene: -
j_gene: TRBJ2-3
v_gene: TRBV12-3/TRBV12-4
CDR3aa: CASSFRTPLRITPTDTQYF

d_gene: -
j_gene: TRBJ1-2
v_gene: TRBV12-3/TRBV12-4
CDR3aa: CASIHSWGYGYTF

d_gene: -
j_gene: TRBJ1-2
v_gene: TRBV12-3/TRBV12-4
CDR3aa: CASRYRDGYTF

d_gene: -
j_gene: TRBJ2-5
v_gene: TRBV10-1
CDR3aa: CASSESGGQETQYF

d_gene: -
j_gene: TRBJ1-6
v_gene: TRBV5-1
CDR3aa: CASSLESQGLGNSPLHF

d_gene: TRBD2
j_gene: TRBJ2-5
v_gene: TRBV27
CDR3aa: CASSPTRTGGTQYF

d_gene: TRBD2
j_gene: TRBJ2-5
v_gene: TRBV6-1
CDR3aa: CASSEMVAGRETQYF

d_gene: TRBD2
j_gene: -
v_gene: TRBV7-9
CDR3aa: CASSLRSGGARETQYF

d_gene: -
j_gene: TRBJ1-6
v_gene: TRBV25-1
CDR3aa: CASSEKGTFLHF

d_gene: -
j_gene: TRBJ1-1
v_gene: TRBV7-9
CDR3aa: CASSLGTAGGTEAFF

d_gene: TRBD2
j_gene: TRBJ2-3
v_gene: TRBV9
CDR3aa: CASSPLAGPTDTQYF

d_gene: -
j_gene: TRBJ2-4
v_gene: TRBV20-1
CDR3aa: CSAVTATGAKNIQYF

d_gene: -
j_gene: TRBJ2-2
v_gene: TRBV19
CDR3aa: CASGRGELFF

d_gene: -
j_gene: TRBJ1-2
v_gene: TRBV12-5
CDR3aa: CASGLVGIYGYTF

d_gene: TRBD2
j_gene: TRBJ2-7
v_gene: TRBV29-1
CDR3aa: CSVGAPASGEHEQYF

d_gene: -
j_gene: TRBJ1-4
v_gene: TRBV11-1
CDR3aa: CASSLSGQNEKLFF

d_gene: TRBD2
j_gene: TRBJ2-7
v_gene: TRBV19
CDR3aa: CASSLLGEGEQYF

d_gene: TRBD2
j_gene: TRBJ2-3
v_gene: TRBV4-2
CDR3aa: CASSQDPPTSGITDTQYF

d_gene: -
j_gene: TRBJ2-7
v_gene: TRBV29-1
CDR3aa: CSAETGPGYEQYF

d_gene: -
j_gene: TRBJ1-5
v_gene: TRBV5-5
CDR3aa: CASSSRTDNQPQHF

d_gene: -
j_gene: TRBJ1-2
v_gene: TRBV5-6
CDR3aa: CASSLAGWLQGYTF

d_gene: -
j_gene: TRBJ2-1
v_gene: TRBV12-3/TRBV12-4
CDR3aa: CASSLVGGNEQFF

d_gene: TRBD2
j_gene: TRBJ2-1
v_gene: TRBV7-2
CDR3aa: CASSPRAGGFNNEQFF

d_gene: TRBD2
j_gene: TRBJ2-5
v_gene: TRBV7-3
CDR3aa: CASSSSGGAYRETQYF

d_gene: -
j_gene: TRBJ2-3
v_gene: TRBV6-1
CDR3aa: CASSEGAGADTQYF

d_gene: -
j_gene: TRBJ1-6
v_gene: TRBV5-5
CDR3aa: CASSLADQSPLHF